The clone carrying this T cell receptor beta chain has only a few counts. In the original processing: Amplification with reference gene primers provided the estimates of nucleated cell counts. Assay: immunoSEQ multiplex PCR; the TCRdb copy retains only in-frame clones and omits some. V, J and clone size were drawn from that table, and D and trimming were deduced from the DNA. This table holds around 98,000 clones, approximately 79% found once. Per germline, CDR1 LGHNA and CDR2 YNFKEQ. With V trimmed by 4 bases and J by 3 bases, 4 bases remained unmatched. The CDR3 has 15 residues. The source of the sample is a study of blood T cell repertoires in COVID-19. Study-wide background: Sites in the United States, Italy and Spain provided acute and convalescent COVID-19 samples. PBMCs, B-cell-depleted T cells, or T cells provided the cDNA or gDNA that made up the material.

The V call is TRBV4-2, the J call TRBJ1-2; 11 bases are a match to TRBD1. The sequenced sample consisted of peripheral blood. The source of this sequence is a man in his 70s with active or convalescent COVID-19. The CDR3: CASSPRTGGDYGYTF. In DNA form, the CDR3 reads TGTGCCAGCAGCCCGCGGACAGGGGGCGACTATGGCTACACCTTC.